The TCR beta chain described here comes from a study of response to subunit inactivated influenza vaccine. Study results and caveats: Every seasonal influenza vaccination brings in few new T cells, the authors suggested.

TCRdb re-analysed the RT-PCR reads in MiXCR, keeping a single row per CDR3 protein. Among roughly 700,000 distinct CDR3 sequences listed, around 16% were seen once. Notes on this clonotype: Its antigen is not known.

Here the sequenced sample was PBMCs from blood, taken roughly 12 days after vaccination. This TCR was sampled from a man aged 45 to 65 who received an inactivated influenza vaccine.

The CDR3 nucleotides are TGCGCCAGCAGCCAAGATAGTAAGGGTACTAATGAAAAACTGTTTTTT. Translated: CASSQDSKGTNEKLFF. This chain connects TRBV4-3 to TRBJ1-4; D remains unclear. Germline CDR1 LGHNA, CDR2 YSLEER. The CDR3 covers 16 residues. With 0 bases removed from V and 2 bases from J, the gap between germline ends came to 10 bases.